In its sample, the clone carrying this T cell receptor (beta chain) was seen a few times. This entry is derived from a study of shared clonotypes between healthy human individuals. Profiled with immunoSEQ multiplex PCR; TCRdb holds only in-frame clones, not every one. The sample lists over a million clones, more than 75% occurring once. Germline loops: CDR1 SGHDT, CDR2 YYEEEE. The CDR3 covers 14 residues. V shed 3 bases and J 3 bases; nucleotides not matched to a gene: 3. The specimen sequenced was memory CD4+ T cells from PBMCs. The sample's subset: CD45RA-negative fraction. This receptor was taken from a man aged 18 to 29 in good health. Some clones in this sample may be carry-over from other donors' samples. V is TRBV5-6 and J is TRBJ1-2, with TRBD1 identical over 9 bases. CDR3 bases: TGTGCCAGCAGCTGGGACAGGGCCTACTATGGCTACACCTTC. It specifies CASSWDRAYYGYTF.